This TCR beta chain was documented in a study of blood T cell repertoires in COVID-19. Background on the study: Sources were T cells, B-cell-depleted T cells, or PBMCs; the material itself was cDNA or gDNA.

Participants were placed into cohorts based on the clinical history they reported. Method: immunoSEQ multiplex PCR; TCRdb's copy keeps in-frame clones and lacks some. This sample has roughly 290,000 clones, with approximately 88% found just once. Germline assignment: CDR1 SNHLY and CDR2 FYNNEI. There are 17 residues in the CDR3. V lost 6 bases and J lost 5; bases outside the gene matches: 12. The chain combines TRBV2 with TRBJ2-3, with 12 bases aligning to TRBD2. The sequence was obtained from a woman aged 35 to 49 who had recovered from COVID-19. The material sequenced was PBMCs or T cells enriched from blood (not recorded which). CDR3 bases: TGTGCCAGCAGGCCGACTAGCGGGAGATCGTGGGGAGATACGCAGTATTTT. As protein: CASRPTSGRSWGDTQYF.